One sample yielded the 5 T cell receptor beta chains listed below, sequenced in a study of response to subunit inactivated influenza vaccine. TCRdb reanalysed the RT-PCR reads using MiXCR and keeps one entry per CDR3 protein. The table records 300,000 to 350,000 distinct CDR3 sequences, 20% to 25% of them present only once. The specimen was PBMCs from blood, collected roughly 20 months after vaccination. The receptors were gathered from a man aged 45 to 75 who received an inactivated influenza vaccine.

V usage is TRBV5-1 and J usage is TRBJ1-1; D may be TRBD1 (6 bases). The CDR3 totals 16 residues. Trimming took off 0 bases at V and 4 bases at J, with 16 bases between the two ends. Germline CDR1 reads SGHRS; CDR2 reads YFSETQ. This chain's CDR3 is CASSLGTTGRGTEAFF. The CDR3 region has the DNA TGCGCCAGCAGCTTGGGTACGACAGGTAGAGGCACTGAAGCTTTCTTT.

This clonotype has at least ten counts. The rearrangement joins TRBV20-1 to TRBJ2-7; perhaps TRBD2 as D (5 bases). Looked up from germline, CDR1 is DFQATT and CDR2 is SNEGSKA (reference sequence). The CDR3 totals 12 residues. Trimming shortened V by 2 bases and J by 0 bases, and 5 bases separated the two germline ends. The CDR3 region has the DNA TGCAGTGCTAGACTAGCCTCCTACGAGCAGTACTTC. Its protein product is CSARLASYEQYF.

The chain carries TRBV20-1 and TRBJ2-5, with 7 bases matching TRBD2. V dropped 2 bases and J dropped 0; count of bases not matched to a gene: 6. Germline V gives CDR1 DFQATT, CDR2 SNEGSKA (reference sequence). This CDR3 spans 15 amino acids. The DNA for the CDR3 is TGCAGTGCTAGAACCGGGAGCGGGGACCAAGAGACCCAGTACTTC. Protein: CSARTGSGDQETQYF.

This clonotype was detected ten times or more. This sequence joins TRBV4-1 and TRBJ1-2, with 9 bases that match TRBD1. Trimming cost V 3 bases and J 2 bases; bases outside gene matches: 4. The germline gives CDR1 MGHRA, CDR2 YSYEKL. This CDR3 has 15 residues. DNA of the CDR3: TGCGCCAGCAGCCAGGACAGGGGTTGGAACTATGGCTACACCTTC. Translating it yields CASSQDRGWNYGYTF.

This clonotype has just one count. This chain connects TRBV11-2 to TRBJ2-7; unclear D gene. Trimming shortened V by 1 base and J by 3 bases, and 13 bases separated the two germline ends. The CDR3 has 15 residues. The germline V gene encodes CDR1 SGHAT and CDR2 FQNNGV. The CDR3: CASSLVVGSGYEQYF. The CDR3 DNA reads as TGTGCCAGCAGCTTAGTGGTCGGATCTGGCTACGAGCAGTACTTC.